The clone carrying this T cell receptor beta chain was observed a single time. Its antigen is not known. Some clones are missing from TCRdb's copy, which holds only in-frame ones; the method was immunoSEQ multiplex PCR. The data hold over 75,000 clones, with around 90% observed a single time. These data are taken from a study of a mutant IDH1 vaccine in newly diagnosed glioma. The wider study: An approximately 62% male, about 40% female split and a mean age of around 41 years characterized treated patients. Previous care, which was radiotherapy, temozolomide, or both, most often involved both.

The CDR3 contains 14 residues. J lost 3 bases, V lost 0 bases, and 3 bases had no gene match. Germline V gives CDR1 SGDLS, CDR2 YYNGEE. The study's findings and limits: The occurrence of vaccine-induced immune responses was seen in more than 85% of patients.

Stated time point: baseline, week 1 (first vaccination visit). Treatment given: pre-vaccination baseline after standard-of-care therapy. New WHO grade 3 or 4 IDH1-mutant, ATRX-lost astrocytomas were present in all donors. The receptor's source is a woman in her forties or fifties with glioma. The rearrangement links TRBV9 to TRBJ2-7; TRBD2 matches at 7 bases. This specimen was PBMCs, taken from a glioma patient treated with radiotherapy, temozolomide or both. The CDR3 DNA follows: TGTGCCAGCAGCGTAGCATCGGGGGGCTACGAGCAGTACTTC. It specifies CASSVASGGYEQYF.